A selection of T cell receptor beta chains follows, all from one sample in a study of blood T cell repertoires in COVID-19. Clones were sequenced by immunoSEQ multiplex PCR, and TCRdb holds only the in-frame ones, with some missing. The profile shows fewer than 250,000 clones, 90% of them singletons. Sequencing input: PBMCs or T cells enriched from blood (not recorded which). These receptors all come from a man aged 45-65 years who had been exposed to COVID-19. Both conserved end residues are part of each CDR3. D genes are given only for firm matches. Clone size is not always given. Where it is, it says once, few, many or a class for expanded clones.

TRBJ2-3 TRBD2 once TRBV29-1 CSASSGLYTDTQYF TGCAGCGCATCCTCGGGACTATACACAGATACGCAGTATTTT
TRBJ1-1 - - TRBV20-1 CSAQGVAEAFF TGCAGTGCACAGGGCGTCGCTGAAGCTTTCTTT
TRBJ2-7 - - TRBV18 CASSPEQVSYEQYF TGTGCCAGCTCACCCGAACAGGTCTCCTACGAGCAGTACTTC
TRBJ1-1 - - TRBV13 CASSPITGLWAFF TGTGCCAGCAGTCCGATAACAGGGCTGTGGGCTTTCTTT
TRBJ1-1 - - TRBV15 CATSRDFNTEAFF TGTGCCACCAGCAGAGACTTTAACACTGAAGCTTTCTTT
TRBJ2-7 TRBD1 many TRBV7-8 CVSRPGQRGDEQYF TGTGTATCCCGCCCGGGACAGCGAGGCGACGAGCAGTACTTC
TRBJ1-4 TRBD1 - TRBV2 CATGGRGSATNEKLFF TGTGCCACCGGTGGCAGGGGGAGTGCAACTAATGAAAAACTGTTTTTT
TRBJ1-6 - once TRBV5-1 CASSLDRVNNSPLHF TGCGCCAGCAGCTTGGACAGGGTAAATAATTCACCCCTCCACTTT
TRBJ1-2 TRBD1 - TRBV5-1 CASSLGQGADGYTF TGCGCCAGCAGCTTGGGACAGGGGGCGGATGGCTACACCTTC
TRBJ1-5 - - TRBV28 CASSSFPGDGQPQHF TGTGCCAGCAGTTCCTTCCCAGGGGATGGTCAGCCCCAGCATTTT
TRBJ1-3 - - TRBV2 CASSLGSLSGNTIYF TGTGCCAGCAGTCTGGGCTCCCTATCTGGAAACACCATATATTTT
TRBJ2-5 - - TRBV19 CASSIGGSQETQYF TGTGCCAGTAGTATTGGGGGGAGCCAAGAGACCCAGTACTTC
TRBJ2-4 TRBD1 - TRBV7-9 CASSQGQGITLAKNIQYF TGTGCCAGCAGCCAGGGACAGGGGATTACTTTAGCCAAAAACATTCAGTACTTC
TRBJ1-3 TRBD1 - TRBV5-1 CASSPGQSHSGNTIYF TGCGCCAGCAGCCCGGGACAGTCACACTCTGGAAACACCATATATTTT
TRBJ1-2 - once TRBV12-3/TRBV12-4 CASSWATNYGYTF TGTGCCAGCAGTTGGGCTACTAACTATGGCTACACCTTC
TRBJ1-1 - - TRBV30 CAWSVRGTNTEAFF TGTGCCTGGAGTGTACGAGGCACGAACACTGAAGCTTTCTTT
TRBJ1-1 TRBD1 - TRBV4-1 CASSLDRFMNTEAFF TGCGCCAGCAGCCTGGACAGGTTCATGAACACTGAAGCTTTCTTT
TRBJ2-2 TRBD2 - TRBV28 CASITSGRAVGELFF TGTGCCAGCATCACTAGCGGGAGGGCCGTCGGGGAGCTGTTTTTT
TRBJ2-5 - few TRBV6-6 CASRGAVQETQYF TGTGCCAGCAGGGGGGCGGTCCAAGAGACCCAGTACTTC
TRBJ1-4 - - TRBV9 CASSVDMYGVREKLFF TGTGCCAGCAGCGTAGATATGTATGGAGTAAGAGAAAAACTGTTTTTT
TRBJ1-2 - - TRBV5-4 CASSLGAGSPPNYGYTF TGTGCCAGCAGCTTGGGAGCAGGGTCCCCTCCTAACTATGGCTACACCTTC
TRBJ1-5 - few TRBV7-8 CASSLLPNQPQHF TGTGCCAGCAGCTTACTACCGAATCAGCCCCAGCATTTT
TRBJ1-1 - - TRBV5-1 CASSQGTTNTEAFF TGCGCCAGCAGCCAGGGGACCACGAACACTGAAGCTTTCTTT
TRBJ2-1 - - TRBV5-1 CASSLVAGAINNEQFF TGCGCCAGCAGCTTGGTTGCAGGGGCGATAAACAATGAGCAGTTCTTC